These 20 T cell receptor beta chains were sequenced from one sample in a study of technical replicates of blood from several donors. TCRdb's table, derived via immunoSEQ multiplex PCR, lists solely in-frame clones and lacks some. The sample includes about 89,000 clones, 94% seen only once; the top ten take about 0.25%. The sequenced sample consisted of T cells isolated from PBMCs. These receptors were taken from a human donor in good health.

The chain is built from TRBV7-3 and TRBJ2-4; 8 nucleotides match TRBD2. CDR3 size: 14 residues. V shed 5 bases and J 6 bases; nucleotides not matched to a gene: 6. Germline V gene lookup returns CDR1 SGHTA and CDR2 FQGTGA. The CDR3 loop reads CASSPVGGGNIQYF. CDR3 sequence (DNA): TGTGCCAGCAGCCCAGTCGGGGGGGGAAACATTCAGTACTTC.

The chain carries TRBV5-4 and TRBJ1-2; D perhaps matches TRBD1 (6 bases). The CDR3 runs 13 residues. Germline V CDR1 and CDR2: SGHNT, YYREEE (reference sequence). The V gene lost 4 bases and the J gene lost 3 bases, with 10 bases spanning the gap. In DNA form, the CDR3 reads TGTGCCAGCAGCAGGGGGTCCTACTATGGCTACACCTTC. The encoded protein is CASSRGSYYGYTF.

This clone was found once. V gene TRBV5-4 combines with J gene TRBJ2-1; TRBD1 aligns across 9 bases. V lost 5 bases, J lost 9 bases, and 9 bases stayed unmatched. Germline CDR1 and CDR2: SGHNT and YYREEE (reference sequence). This CDR3 contains 14 residues. CDR3 coding DNA: TGTGCCAGCAGTTCCACGACAGGGGGTCGTGAGCAGTTCTTC. Protein product: CASSSTTGGREQFF.

The chain links TRBV28 to TRBJ2-2; D is perhaps TRBD2 (6 bases). Deletions cut 10 bases from V and 5 bases from J, with 23 bases between. Germline V gives CDR1 MDHEN, CDR2 SYDVKM. The CDR3 contains 16 residues. The CDR3 DNA reads TGTGCCACCACCCCTGCGGGGACTCCAGGGACCGGGGAGCTGTTTTTT. It encodes CATTPAGTPGTGELFF.

CDR3 coding DNA: TGTGCCAGCAGTTTTCAGGGGGCTGAGGGCTACACCTTC. Protein sequence: CASSFQGAEGYTF. The V gene is TRBV28, the J gene TRBJ1-2; 8 bases match TRBD1. Germline-derived CDR1 and CDR2 are MDHEN and SYDVKM. The CDR3 covers 13 residues. Trimming cost V 3 bases and J 8 bases; bases outside gene matches: 5.

The CDR3 here is CASSEGGVNTEAFF. In DNA form, the CDR3 reads TGCGCCAGCAGTGAGGGGGGGGTGAACACTGAAGCTTTCTTT. The gene calls are TRBV10-1 and TRBJ1-1, with D possibly TRBD1 on 5 matching bases. CDR3 size: 14 residues. V was cut by 2 bases and J by 0 bases, with 7 bases left in between. The germline V gene has CDR1 WNHNN and CDR2 SYGVQD (reference sequence).

This rearrangement joins TRBV14 to TRBJ1-2; the match to TRBD1 covers 10 bases. J gave up 2 bases and V 3 bases, and 3 bases lay outside the gene matches. The CDR3 contains 15 residues. Looked up from germline, CDR1 is SGHDN and CDR2 is FVKESK. The CDR3 sequence: CASSHWDRGNYGYTF. The CDR3 bases are TGTGCCAGCAGCCATTGGGACAGGGGAAACTATGGCTACACCTTC.

The V gene is TRBV28, the J gene TRBJ2-7; 10 nucleotides line up with TRBD2. With V trimmed by 9 bases and J by 4 bases, 9 bases remained unmatched. Germline V lookup: CDR1 MDHEN, CDR2 SYDVKM. The length of the CDR3 is 14 residues. CDR3 region: CASLPRTSGYEQYF. CDR3 nucleotide sequence: TGTGCCAGTCTGCCTCGGACTAGCGGATACGAGCAGTACTTC.

This CDR3 is CASSLSGLGSAQYF. CDR3 DNA: TGTGCCAGCAGTTTATCGGGACTAGGGTCGGCCCAGTACTTC. The chain uses TRBV27 and TRBJ2-5; the match to TRBD2 covers 8 bases. Trimming removed 0 bases from V and 9 bases from J; junction bases left unmatched: 6. The V gene's germline CDR1 is MNHEY and CDR2 SMNVEV (reference sequence). The CDR3 has 14 residues.

J is TRBJ2-3 and V is TRBV5-1; a weak D match, TRBD2 (6 bases). The CDR3 totals 16 residues. From germline, CDR1 is SGHRS and CDR2 YFSETQ. V shed 0 bases and J shed 1 base, with 12 bases lying between them. The CDR3 reads CASSLVGTWGTDTQYF. The CDR3 nucleotides read TGCGCCAGCAGCTTGGTCGGGACTTGGGGCACAGATACGCAGTATTTT.

The V gene is TRBV5-5, the J gene TRBJ1-1, with D unresolved. With 3 bases removed from V and 0 bases from J, the gap between germline ends came to 6 bases. Germline values: CDR1 SGHKS, CDR2 YYEKEE (reference sequence). The CDR3 contains 13 residues. Here the CDR3 reads CASSYDLNTEAFF. The CDR3 coding sequence is TGTGCCAGCAGCTACGACTTGAACACTGAAGCTTTCTTT.

This chain joins TRBV7-2 and TRBJ2-4; TRBD1 aligns across 8 bases. The germline gives CDR1 SGHTA, CDR2 FQGNSA. This CDR3 contains 14 residues. V was pared by 5 bases and J by 5 bases, with 5 bases of the junction left unmatched. CDR3 DNA: TGTGCCAGCAGCAGCCAGGGGGCACAAAACATTCAGTACTTC. Protein product: CASSSQGAQNIQYF.

The CDR3 loop reads CASSQDFGGTEAFF. CDR3 DNA sequence: TGTGCCAGCAGCCAAGATTTCGGGGGCACTGAAGCTTTCTTT. The V call is TRBV4-2, the J call TRBJ1-1, with D perhaps matching TRBD1 (5 bases). In germline, CDR1 is LGHNA, CDR2 YNFKEQ. Trimming took 0 bases from V and 4 from J, leaving 9 bases between them. The CDR3 is 14 amino acids.

J is TRBJ2-7 and V is TRBV4-1; TRBD2 is a possible D gene (6 bases). Germline CDR1 MGHRA, CDR2 YSYEKL. The V and J ends lost 5 bases and 2 bases respectively, with 22 bases between them. The CDR3 spans 17 residues. DNA for the CDR3: TGCGCCAGCAGCTCCTATCGTCCGGGACTGAAAGCCTACGAGCAGTACTTC. This gives the protein CASSSYRPGLKAYEQYF.

The chain recombines TRBV5-1 with TRBJ2-1; TRBD2 agrees at 15 bases. Germline lookup yields CDR1 SGHRS and CDR2 YFSETQ. V dropped 3 bases and J dropped 6; count of bases not matched to a gene: 10. The CDR3 sequence is 18 residues long. CDR3 in amino acids: CASSSGLAGGGGGNEQFF. In DNA form, the CDR3 reads TGCGCCAGCAGCTCCGGACTAGCGGGAGGGGGAGGGGGCAATGAGCAGTTCTTC.

The J gene is TRBJ1-2, the V gene TRBV23-1; D possibly corresponds to TRBD1 (6 bases). TRBV23-1 is treated as an ORF (open reading frame) with a function not yet certain. The CDR3 runs 16 residues. The V gene lost 8 bases and the J gene lost 5 bases, with 24 bases spanning the gap. CDR3 DNA sequence: TGCGCCAGCCCCCGCCAAGGGGAGGGGGGAGAATATGGCTACACCTTC. Translated: CASPRQGEGGEYGYTF.

The chain carries TRBV27 and TRBJ2-7; TRBD2 matches 8 bases. CDR1 and CDR2 from the germline V gene are MNHEY and SMNVEV (reference sequence). CDR3 length: 14 residues. V trimming: 4 bases; J trimming: 4 bases; junction bases outside the gene matches: 6. The chain's CDR3 is CASSSGLVGYEQYF. The DNA of the CDR3 is TGTGCCAGCAGTTCGGGACTAGTAGGGTACGAGCAGTACTTC.

This clone was seen just once. The V and J genes are TRBV7-9 and TRBJ2-1, with D possibly TRBD2 on 5 matching bases. CDR3 length: 14 residues. The germline gives CDR1 SEHNR, CDR2 FQNEAQ (reference sequence). V lost 4 bases to trimming and J lost 8 bases, with 15 bases between them. The CDR3 DNA reads as TGTGCCAGCAGCTCTCGGGCCGCCGGGGATGAGCAGTTCTTC. Its translation is CASSSRAAGDEQFF.

The count of this clone is one. The genes are TRBV6-1 and TRBJ2-3, with D possibly matching TRBD2 (6 bases). V lost 1 base and J 2 bases, leaving 13 bases between the germline ends. The length of the CDR3 is 16 residues. In germline, CDR1 is MNHNS, CDR2 SASEGT. CDR3 nucleotide sequence: TGTGCCAGCAGTGAAGTGGTTAGCGGAAACACAGATACGCAGTATTTT. Translating gives CASSEVVSGNTDTQYF.

The chain joins TRBV28 to TRBJ2-6; possible D gene TRBD2, 6 bases. There are 20 residues in the CDR3. Trimming took off 3 bases at V and 0 bases at J, with 21 bases between the two ends. The V gene's germline CDR1 is MDHEN and CDR2 SYDVKM. CDR3 coding DNA: TGTGCCAGCAGTTTTGGGGCGGGGTATAATCTCTTCTCTGGGGCCAACGTCCTGACTTTC. It codes for CASSFGAGYNLFSGANVLTF. Complete variable domain (other parts from reference TRBV28 and TRBJ2-6): DVKVTQSSRYLVKRTGEKVFLECVQDMDHENMFWYRQDPGLGLRLIYFSYDVKMKEKGDIPEGYSVSREKKERFSLILESASTNQTSMYLCASSFGAGYNLFSGANVLTFGAGSRLTVL.